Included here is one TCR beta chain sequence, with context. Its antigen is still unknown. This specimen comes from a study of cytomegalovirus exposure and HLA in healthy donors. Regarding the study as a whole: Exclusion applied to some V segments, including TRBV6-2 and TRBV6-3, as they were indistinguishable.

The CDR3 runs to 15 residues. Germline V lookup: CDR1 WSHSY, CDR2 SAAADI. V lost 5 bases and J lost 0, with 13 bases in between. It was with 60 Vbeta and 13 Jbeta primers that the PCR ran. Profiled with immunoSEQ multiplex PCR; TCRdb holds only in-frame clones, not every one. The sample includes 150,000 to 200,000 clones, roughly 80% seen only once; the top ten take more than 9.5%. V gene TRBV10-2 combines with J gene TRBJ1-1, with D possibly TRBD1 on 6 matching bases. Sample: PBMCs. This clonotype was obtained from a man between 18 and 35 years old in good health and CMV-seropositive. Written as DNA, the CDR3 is TGCGCCAGCAGTACTCGGACAGAATTGAACACTGAAGCTTTCTTT. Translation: CASSTRTELNTEAFF.